These 18 T cell receptor beta chains were all obtained from the same sample, sequenced in a study of beta chain features in type 1 diabetes (dated by TCRdb to the late 2010s). The library was made by the immunoSEQ multiplex PCR assay. The entire amount of isolated RNA was reverse transcribed using the High Capacity cDNA Reverse Transcription Kit, so the sequenced TCRB transcripts were expressed ones. Imported from immuneACCESS, the table was reduced by TCRdb to in-frame sequences with V and J called. These copies leave out some clones; in studies compared against another copy, an unresolved V gene accounts for under half, and the cause of the remainder is not known. The sample table lists a few hundred thousand clones, around 16% of them with a count of one. The top ten clonotypes cover around 0.02% of the sample. Sequenced material: naive CD4+ T cells from blood. The cell subset or site tag for this specimen amounts to: true naive CD4+ T cells. These receptors originate from a woman between 18 and 29 years old in good health.

This clone appeared a few times. J is TRBJ2-1 and V is TRBV30; 9 nucleotides match TRBD2. The V and J ends lost 0 bases and 2 bases, in that order; junction bases with no gene match: 2. The CDR3 contains 15 residues. The germline gives CDR1 GTSNPN, CDR2 SVGIG (reference sequence). The CDR3 nucleotides are TGTGCCTGGAGTGTAGGGACTAGCACCTACAATGAGCAGTTCTTC. Its protein product is CAWSVGTSTYNEQFF. Full variable domain (missing parts from reference TRBV30 and TRBJ2-1): SQTIHQWPATLVQPVGSPLSLECTVEGTSNPNLYWYRQAAGRGLQLLFYSVGIGQISSEVPQNLSASRPQDRQFILSSKKLLLSDSGFYLCAWSVGTSTYNEQFFGPGTRLTVL.

The chain is built from TRBV6-5 and TRBJ2-2; a weak D match, TRBD2 (5 bases). V was clipped by 0 bases and J by 1 base, with 6 bases between them. The germline gives CDR1 MNHEY, CDR2 SVGAGI. This CDR3 comprises 15 residues. The chain's CDR3 is CASSYSSGNTGELFF. The CDR3 coding sequence is TGTGCCAGCAGTTACTCGAGCGGGAACACCGGGGAGCTGTTTTTT.

There are a few counts of this clone. V gene TRBV11-2 combines with J gene TRBJ1-2, with D maybe TRBD1 (6 bases). The CDR3 spans 13 residues. Germline V gene data show CDR1 as SGHAT and CDR2 as FQNNGV. The V end was cut by 3 bases, the J end by 5 bases, with 10 bases between. CDR3: CASSFGQRYGYTF. The CDR3 DNA is TGTGCCAGCAGCTTTGGACAGCGGTATGGCTACACCTTC.

This clone was seen a few times. The V call is TRBV9, the J call TRBJ1-2; maybe TRBD1 (5 bases). Germline lookup yields CDR1 SGDLS and CDR2 YYNGEE. Trimming took off 0 bases at V and 4 bases at J, with 16 bases between the two ends. This CDR3 contains 16 residues. In DNA, the CDR3 is TGTGCCAGCAGCGTAGCTATGACAGATTATCCCTATGGCTACACCTTC. This encodes CASSVAMTDYPYGYTF. Full variable domain (remainder filled in from reference TRBV9 and TRBJ1-2): DSGVTQTPKHLITATGQRVTLRCSPRSGDLSVYWYQQSLDQGLQFLIQYYNGEERAKGNILERFSAQQFPDLHSELNLSSLELGDSALYFCASSVAMTDYPYGYTFGSGTRLTVV.

This clone was detected only a few times. This sequence joins TRBV25-1 and TRBJ2-5, with D maybe TRBD1 (6 bases). Deletions cut 8 bases from V and 2 bases from J, with 12 bases between. The CDR3 is made up of 13 amino acids. Germline CDR1 is MGHDK and CDR2 is SYGVNS. CDR3 residues: CASGRGGQETQYF. The CDR3 nucleotides read TGTGCCAGCGGAAGAGGGGGACAAGAGACCCAGTACTTC.

The chain combines TRBV19 with TRBJ1-2, with D unresolved. CDR3 size: 12 residues. Germline CDR1 and CDR2: LNHDA and SQIVND (reference sequence). V was cut by 10 bases and J by 2 bases, with 11 bases left in between. The CDR3 coding sequence is TGTGCCACCCAGGACTGGAACTATGGCTACACCTTC. Its translation: CATQDWNYGYTF.

With respect to this clone: Different DNA sequences within this sample yield the same CDR3. The chain has TRBV29-1 and TRBJ1-1; D gene uncertain. This CDR3 contains 12 residues. Germline V gene sequence: CDR1 SQVTM, CDR2 ANQGSEA. Trimming removed 4 bases from V and 5 bases from J, with 11 bases in between. CDR3 coding DNA: TGCAGCGTTGGAGAAGGGAGGACTGAAGCTTTCTTT. It translates to CSVGEGRTEAFF. The whole variable domain, remainder taken from reference TRBV29-1 and TRBJ1-1, is SAVISQKPSRDICQRGTSLTIQCQVDSQVTMMFWYRQQPGQSLTLIATANQGSEATYESGFVIDKFPISRPNLTFSTLTVSNMSPEDSSIYLCSVGEGRTEAFFGQGTRLTVV.

This chain uses TRBV29-1 with TRBJ2-7, with 11 bases identical to TRBD1. V trimming: 5 bases; J trimming: 5 bases; junction bases outside the gene matches: 8. Germline lookup yields CDR1 SQVTM and CDR2 ANQGSEA. This CDR3 is 14 amino acids long. The CDR3 sequence is CSVCRTGGTHEQYF. CDR3 bases: TGCAGCGTTTGCCGGACAGGGGGCACCCACGAGCAGTACTTC.

This clone was seen only a few times. The rearrangement uses TRBV9 and TRBJ2-7; possibly TRBD1 for D (5 bases). Germline V lookup: CDR1 SGDLS, CDR2 YYNGEE. The CDR3 loop spans 14 amino acids. Trimming removed 8 bases at V and 0 bases at J, with 15 bases between. CDR3 protein: CASQGRQGSYEQYF. CDR3 sequence (DNA): TGTGCCAGTCAAGGACGGCAGGGCTCCTACGAGCAGTACTTC.

The chain is built from TRBV6-5 and TRBJ2-7; TRBD2 matches at 10 bases. The CDR3 length is 14 residues. Trimming took 1 base from V and 11 from J; bases not matched to a gene: 8. Germline CDR1 reads MNHEY; CDR2 reads SVGAGI. DNA for the CDR3: TGTGCCAGCAGTTACTGGACTAGCGGCTCCGATAAGTACTTC. Residues: CASSYWTSGSDKYF.

The chain is built from TRBV27 and TRBJ2-1, with D possibly TRBD1 on 6 matching bases. Trimming left V 3 bases short and J 9 bases short, with 12 bases between. Germline CDR1 reads MNHEY; CDR2 reads SMNVEV (reference sequence). The CDR3 is 13 residues long. The CDR3 DNA reads as TGTGCCAGCAGTTTCAAACTAGGGGGTGAGCAGTTCTTC. This codes for CASSFKLGGEQFF.

The rearrangement joins TRBV7-9 to TRBJ2-1, with 8 bases lining up with TRBD1. The ends lost 4 bases at V and 6 bases at J; junction bases unmatched: 14. Germline V gives CDR1 SEHNR, CDR2 FQNEAQ (reference sequence). The CDR3 length is 17 residues. CDR3 in amino acids: CASSCKPGQVRCNEQFF. For the CDR3, the DNA is TGTGCCAGCAGCTGTAAACCGGGACAGGTCCGTTGCAATGAGCAGTTCTTC.

The V gene is TRBV7-2, the J gene TRBJ2-3; possibly TRBD2 for D (6 bases). Germline V CDR1 and CDR2: SGHTA, FQGNSA. The CDR3 contains 16 residues. The germline V and J ends were trimmed by 5 bases and 4 bases, with 19 bases remaining between them. The CDR3 region has the DNA TGTGCCAGCAGCCCCAATCGCCGGGAGTTGGCAGATACGCAGTATTTT. Translated, it gives CASSPNRRELADTQYF. The full variable domain, in which reference TRBV7-2 and TRBJ2-3 provide the parts outside the CDR3, is GAGVSQSPSNKVTEKGKDVELRCDPISGHTALYWYRQSLGQGLEFLIYFQGNSAPDKSGLPSDRFSAERTGGSVSTLTIQRTQQEDSAVYLCASSPNRRELADTQYFGPGTRLTVL.

The chain uses TRBV5-4 and TRBJ2-3, with D maybe TRBD2 (6 bases). Per the germline V gene, CDR1 is SGHNT and CDR2 is YYREEE (reference sequence). The V end lost 0 bases, the J end lost 2 bases, and 10 bases lay between the germline ends. The CDR3 sequence is 15 residues long. CDR3 DNA: TGTGCCAGCAGCTTGGCTAGCGCTTACACAGATACGCAGTATTTT. Residues: CASSLASAYTDTQYF.

This clone appeared a few times. The rearrangement links TRBV6-5 to TRBJ2-1, with TRBD2 matching 8 bases. CDR3 length: 15 amino acids. CDR1 MNHEY and CDR2 SVGAGI come from the germline V gene. Losses at the gene ends were 7 bases for V and 0 bases for J; bases not matched to a gene: 5. CDR3 DNA: TGTGCCAGCAACAGACTAGCGAGCTCCTACAATGAGCAGTTCTTC. Translated: CASNRLASSYNEQFF.

The chain joins TRBV7-2 to TRBJ2-2, with 7 bases fitting TRBD1. Trimming at V came to 5 bases and at J to 2 bases, leaving 5 bases not matched to a gene. The CDR3 covers 15 residues. The germline CDR1 and CDR2 sequences are SGHTA and FQGNSA. CDR3 nucleotide sequence: TGTGCCAGCAGCGGATACAGGGGAAACACCGGGGAGCTGTTTTTT. The encoded protein is CASSGYRGNTGELFF.

V gene TRBV18 combines with J gene TRBJ1-4; no clear D gene. The CDR3 spans 14 residues. Trimming removed 2 bases from V and 5 bases from J, with 9 bases in between. Germline loops: CDR1 KGHSH, CDR2 LQKENI. The DNA for the CDR3 is TGTGCCAGCTCACCAACCCAGATGAATGAAAAACTGTTTTTT. Amino acids: CASSPTQMNEKLFF.

This clone was seen only a few times. The chain joins TRBV28 to TRBJ1-2; D is possibly TRBD1 (6 bases). The germline gives CDR1 MDHEN, CDR2 SYDVKM. The CDR3 has 12 amino acids. V shed 5 bases and J shed 3 bases, with 7 bases lying between them. This chain's CDR3 is CASSGGDYGYTF. CDR3 coding DNA: TGTGCCAGCAGTGGGGGCGACTATGGCTACACCTTC.